The 5 T cell receptor beta chains reported below all come from one sample, sequenced in a study of T cells in Graves' hyperthyroidism and ophthalmopathy. Amplification targeted TCR beta CDR3 regions from RNA transcripts. TCR CDR3 underwent first-round RT-PCR with the HTBI primer set. TCRdb reprocessed the multiplex PCR reads with MiXCR, giving one entry per CDR3 protein. The sample lists hundreds of thousands of distinct CDR3 sequences, over 35% occurring once. The sequenced sample was blood. These receptor sequences come from a man aged 18-30 years with Graves' hyperthyroidism.

This clonotype was seen a few times. CDR3 in amino acids: CASSPQSPEKLFF. Written as DNA, the CDR3 is TGTGCCAGCAGCCCCCAGTCGCCTGAAAAACTGTTTTTT. The rearrangement uses TRBV11-2 and TRBJ1-4; no clear D. The CDR3 is made up of 13 amino acids. Germline loops: CDR1 SGHAT, CDR2 FQNNGV. The V end was cut by 5 bases, the J end by 7 bases, with 11 bases between.

CDR3 loop: CASSRGGGVKETQYF. CDR3 nucleotide sequence: TGTGCCAGCAGCCGTGGGGGGGGGGTTAAAGAGACCCAGTACTTC. The gene calls are TRBV7-9 and TRBJ2-5; 7 bases align to TRBD2. Germline CDR1 is SEHNR and CDR2 is FQNEAQ (reference sequence). V trimming: 5 bases; J trimming: 3 bases; junction bases outside the gene matches: 9. CDR3 length: 15 amino acids. The entire variable domain, with the rest obtained from reference TRBV7-9 and TRBJ2-5, is as follows: DTGVSQNPRHKITKRGQNVTFRCDPISEHNRLYWYRQTLGQGPEFLTYFQNEAQLEKSRLLSDRFSAERPKGSFSTLEIQRTEQGDSAMYLCASSRGGGVKETQYFGPGTRLLVL.

The V gene is TRBV5-4, the J gene TRBJ2-3, with D perhaps matching TRBD1 (6 bases). V was shortened by 0 bases and J by 3 bases, with 14 bases between the two germline ends. The length of the CDR3 is 16 residues. Germline values: CDR1 SGHNT, CDR2 YYREEE (reference sequence). The CDR3: CASSLVLGARTDTQYF. The CDR3 DNA reads as TGTGCCAGCAGCTTGGTTTTGGGGGCCCGTACAGATACGCAGTATTTT. The variable domain in full, completed from reference TRBV5-4 and TRBJ2-3, reads ETGVTQSPTHLIKTRGQQVTLRCSSQSGHNTVSWYQQALGQGPQFIFQYYREEENGRGNFPPRFSGLQFPNYSSELNVNALELDDSALYLCASSLVLGARTDTQYFGPGTRLTVL.

This clonotype was detected a few times. This rearrangement joins TRBV6-6 to TRBJ2-2; D is undetermined. V was pared by 0 bases and J by 5 bases, with 7 bases between. This CDR3 is built from 14 residues. Germline CDR1 and CDR2: MNHNY and SVGAGI (reference sequence). CDR3 in DNA: TGTGCCAGCAGTTACTCGAGGAGTACCGGGGAGCTGTTTTTT. Translated, it gives CASSYSRSTGELFF.

This chain connects TRBV9 to TRBJ2-5; a possible D gene is TRBD1 (5 bases). V lost 5 bases to trimming and J lost 3 bases, with 17 bases between them. The germline gives CDR1 SGDLS, CDR2 YYNGEE. This CDR3 is 15 amino acids long. The CDR3 DNA is TGTGCCAGCAGTTGGAGTGCAGGGTCGGAAGAGACCCAGTACTTC. As protein: CASSWSAGSEETQYF.